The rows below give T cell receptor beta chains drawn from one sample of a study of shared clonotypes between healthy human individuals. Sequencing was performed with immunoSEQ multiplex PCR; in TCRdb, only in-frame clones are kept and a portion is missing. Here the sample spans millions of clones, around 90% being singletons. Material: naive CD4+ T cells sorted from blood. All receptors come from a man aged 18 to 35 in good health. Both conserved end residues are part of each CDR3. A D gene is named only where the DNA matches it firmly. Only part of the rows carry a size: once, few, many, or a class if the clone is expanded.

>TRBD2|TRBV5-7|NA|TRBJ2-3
TGTGCCAGCAGCTTGGATGGGACTACTAGCACAGATACGCAGTATTTT
CASSLDGTTSTDTQYF
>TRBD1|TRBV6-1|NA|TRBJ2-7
TGTGCCAGCAGCCCTCGGGACAGTCGGTTCGAGCAGTACTTC
CASSPRDSRFEQYF
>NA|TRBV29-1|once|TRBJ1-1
TGCAGCGTTACCAAGACAGCGGGGATGAACACTGAAGCTTTCTTT
CSVTKTAGMNTEAFF
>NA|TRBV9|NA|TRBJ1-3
TGTGCCAGCAGCGTATCCACGGGTCCGGGGAGGGACACCATATATTTT
CASSVSTGPGRDTIYF
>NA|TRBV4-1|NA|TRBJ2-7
TGCGCCAGCAGCCCCCCCCCGGGACACAACTCCTACGAGCAGTACTTC
CASSPPPGHNSYEQYF
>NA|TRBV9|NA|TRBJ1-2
TGTGCCAGCAGCGAAGGCGTCAGTGCCTATCGCTACACCTTC
CASSEGVSAYRYTF
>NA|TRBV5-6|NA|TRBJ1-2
TGTGCCAGCAGCTCCCCGTTCTGGGGGGTACGGGGCTACACCTTC
CASSSPFWGVRGYTF
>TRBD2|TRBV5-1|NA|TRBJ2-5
TGCGCCAGCAGCGGAGGACTAGCGTACCAGGAGACCCAGTACTTC
CASSGGLAYQETQYF
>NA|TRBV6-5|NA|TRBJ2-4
TGTGCCAGCAGTAAATCCAACCTAGTCAAAAACATTCAGTACTTC
CASSKSNLVKNIQYF
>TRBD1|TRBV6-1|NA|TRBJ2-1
TGTGCCAGCAGGAGTTCGGGACAGGGGGCGCATGAGCAGTTCTTC
CASRSSGQGAHEQFF
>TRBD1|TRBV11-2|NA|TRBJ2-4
TGTGCCAGCAGCTTAGCGATTGTTACAGGGGGCCGGATTCAGTACTTC
CASSLAIVTGGRIQYF
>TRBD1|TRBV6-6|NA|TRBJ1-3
TGTGCCAGCAGTTACGGGACAGGGGGCCCTGGAAACACCATATATTTT
CASSYGTGGPGNTIYF
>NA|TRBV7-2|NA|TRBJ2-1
TGTGCCAGCAGCCCAGGGGGGGGAAGAAGTGAGCAGTTCTTC
CASSPGGGRSEQFF
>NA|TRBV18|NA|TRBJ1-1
TGTGCCAGCTCACCATCAGAGGGCACTGAAGCTTTCTTT
CASSPSEGTEAFF
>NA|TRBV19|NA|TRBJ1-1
TGTGCCAGTAGAATAACGCAGGGACGGTTCACTGAAGCTTTCTTT
CASRITQGRFTEAFF
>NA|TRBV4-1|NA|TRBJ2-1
TGCGCCAGCAGCCAAGCCCTAGGGTCCTACAATGAGCAGTTCTTC
CASSQALGSYNEQFF
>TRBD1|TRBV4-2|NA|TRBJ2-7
TGTGCCAGCAGCCACGGGACAGGGGGTATTTACGAGCAGTACTTC
CASSHGTGGIYEQYF
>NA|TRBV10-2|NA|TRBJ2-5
TGCGCCAGCAAGGCAGGGGAGACCCAGTACTTC
CASKAGETQYF
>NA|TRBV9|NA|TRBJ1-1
TGTGCCAGCAGCGTAGATGGGCGTGAAGCTTTCTTT
CASSVDGREAFF
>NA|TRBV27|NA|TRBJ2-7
TGTGCCAGCAGGACCGCCTTGGGGCCCGGCTACGAGCAGTACTTC
CASRTALGPGYEQYF
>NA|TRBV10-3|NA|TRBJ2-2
TGTGCCATCAGTGATCTCCGGCAGACCGTTACCGGGGAGCTGTTTTTT
CAISDLRQTVTGELFF
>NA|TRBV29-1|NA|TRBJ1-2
TGCAGCGTAGAACGGGACTATGGCTACACCTTC
CSVERDYGYTF
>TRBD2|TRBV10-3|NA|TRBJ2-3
TGTGCCATCAGTGAAAGCGGGAGGCGCACAGATACGCAGTATTTT
CAISESGRRTDTQYF
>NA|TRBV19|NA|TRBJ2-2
TGTGCCAGTAGTATGGTGATGTCCACCGGGGAGCTGTTTTTT
CASSMVMSTGELFF
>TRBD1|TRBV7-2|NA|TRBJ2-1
TGTGCCAGCAGACGGGACAGGGGACAATCCTACAATGAGCAGTTCTTC
CASRRDRGQSYNEQFF
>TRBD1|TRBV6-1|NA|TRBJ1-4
TGTGCCAGCAGTGAAGCTATTCGGGACAGCAATGAAAAACTGTTTTTT
CASSEAIRDSNEKLFF
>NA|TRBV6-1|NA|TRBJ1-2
TGTGCCAGCAGTGAATGGAAGACAGGCTTGGGCTACACCTTC
CASSEWKTGLGYTF
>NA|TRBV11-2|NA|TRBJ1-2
TGTGCCAGCAGCTTAGAAGTCTCAGGGTGGGGCTACACCTTC
CASSLEVSGWGYTF
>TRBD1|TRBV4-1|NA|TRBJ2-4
TGCGCCAGCAGCCAAGGGGGACAGGGTATCCACATTCAGTACTTC
CASSQGGQGIHIQYF
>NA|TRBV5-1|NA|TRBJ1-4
TGCGCCAGCAGCTTGGTCGTGGGTAGTGAAAAACTGTTTTTT
CASSLVVGSEKLFF
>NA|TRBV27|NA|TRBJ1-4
TGTGCCAGGCAGCGGCAGGGGAAAGAAAAACTGTTTTTT
CARQRQGKEKLFF
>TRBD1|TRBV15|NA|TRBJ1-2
TGTGCCACCAGCAGACAAAGACAGGGCAACTATGGCTACACCTTC
CATSRQRQGNYGYTF
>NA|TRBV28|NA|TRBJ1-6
TGTGCCAGCAGTTGGGGTTGGGGGAGCTCCTATAATTCACCCCTCCACTTT
CASSWGWGSSYNSPLHF
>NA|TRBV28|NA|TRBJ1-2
TGTGCCAGCGGGTCGGGGAGAGACTATGGCTACACCTTC
CASGSGRDYGYTF
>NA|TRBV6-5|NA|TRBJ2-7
TGTGCCAGCAGTTACGACCGCTACGAGCAGTACTTC
CASSYDRYEQYF
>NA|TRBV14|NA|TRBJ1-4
TGTGCCAGCAGCTTCGGAGGGGCCCGCCCAGCAACTAATGAAAAACTGTTTTTT
CASSFGGARPATNEKLFF
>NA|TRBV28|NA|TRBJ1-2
TGTGCCAGCAGCACCCTCGGGGGGGGCTATGGCTACACCTTC
CASSTLGGGYGYTF
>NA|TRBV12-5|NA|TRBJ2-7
TGTGCTAGTGGCACAGGGACCTACGAGCAGTACTTC
CASGTGTYEQYF
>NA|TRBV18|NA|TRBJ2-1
TGTGCCAGCTCACCTTCCGTAGGTCCCAATGAGCAGTTCTTC
CASSPSVGPNEQFF
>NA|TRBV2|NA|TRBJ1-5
TGTGCCAGCAGTGCGAACAGCCTTAGCAATCAGCCCCAGCATTTT
CASSANSLSNQPQHF
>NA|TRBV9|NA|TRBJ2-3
TGTGCCAGCAGCGCCGACCGGACCTACACAGATACGCAGTATTTT
CASSADRTYTDTQYF
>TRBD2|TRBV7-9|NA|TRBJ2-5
TGTGCCAGCAGCCAGGGACTAGATAGGGAAGCCCAGTACTTC
CASSQGLDREAQYF
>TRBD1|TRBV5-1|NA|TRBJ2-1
TGCGCCAGCAGTCCCACAGGGGAGAGGTACAATGAGCAGTTCTTC
CASSPTGERYNEQFF
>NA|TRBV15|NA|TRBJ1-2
TGTGCCACCAGCAGAGAGACAGGATACTCCTTAGGCTACACCTTC
CATSRETGYSLGYTF
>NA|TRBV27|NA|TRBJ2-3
TGTGCCAGCAGGCATACATCCGGCGGCCTCACAGATACGCAGTATTTT
CASRHTSGGLTDTQYF
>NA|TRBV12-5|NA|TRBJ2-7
TGTGCTAGTGGTTTGTTGGCGGGTAGCTCCTACGAGCAGTACTTC
CASGLLAGSSYEQYF
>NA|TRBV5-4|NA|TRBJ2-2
TGTGCCAGCAGCTCACAGGGAGGCCACCCCGGGGAGCTGTTTTTT
CASSSQGGHPGELFF
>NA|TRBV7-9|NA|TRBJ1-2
TGTGCCAGCAGCCCGGAGGCAGGGTTCGGCTACACCTTC
CASSPEAGFGYTF
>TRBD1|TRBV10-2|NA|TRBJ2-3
TGCGCCAGCAGTGACCGACAGGGAACAGATACGCAGTATTTT
CASSDRQGTDTQYF
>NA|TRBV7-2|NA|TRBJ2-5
TGTGCCAGCACCCGGGACCTGGATGAGACCCAGTACTTC
CASTRDLDETQYF
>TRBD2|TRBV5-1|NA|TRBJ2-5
TGCGCCAGCAGCTTGCCTAGCGGGGGGGGTGAGACCCAGTACTTC
CASSLPSGGGETQYF
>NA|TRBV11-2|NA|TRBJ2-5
TGTGCCAGCAGCTTACGGGGGAGAAAGGGCAACGAGACCCAGTACTTC
CASSLRGRKGNETQYF
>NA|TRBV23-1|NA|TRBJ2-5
TGCGCCAGCAGTCATCCCGGGGGCGGTCCTCCTCGCGTGGAGACCCAGTACTTC
CASSHPGGGPPRVETQYF
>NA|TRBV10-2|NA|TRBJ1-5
TGCGCCAGCAGAAACGCAGCCGTTAATCAGCCCCAGCATTTT
CASRNAAVNQPQHF
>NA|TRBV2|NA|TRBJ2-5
TGTGCCAGCAGTCTCGACTCCCAAGAGACCCAGTACTTC
CASSLDSQETQYF
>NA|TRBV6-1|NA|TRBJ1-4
TGTGCCAGCAGTGACAGGGATAATGAAAAACTGTTTTTT
CASSDRDNEKLFF
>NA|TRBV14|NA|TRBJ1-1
TGTGCCAGCAGCCAAGATCCAAGGGTGTTGGACACTGAAGCTTTCTTT
CASSQDPRVLDTEAFF